This paragraph reports one T cell receptor beta chain. Patients in Seattle were enrolled during active infection, then followed longitudinally. This sample was included in a study of blood T cell repertoires in COVID-19. Whole-study context: Some COVID-19 samples were acute and others convalescent; all came from the United States, Italy and Spain. Sources were T cells, B-cell-depleted T cells, or PBMCs; the material itself was cDNA or gDNA.

This table comes from immunoSEQ multiplex PCR, and its TCRdb copy is limited to in-frame clones, with some not included. The sample includes 140,000 to 150,000 clones, about 87% of them seen just once. V shed 2 bases and J 7 bases; nucleotides not matched to a gene: 9. The CDR3 sequence is 15 residues long. Germline assignment: CDR1 SGHNT and CDR2 YYREEE (reference sequence). This TCR was sampled from a human donor with COVID-19, enrolled during active disease. The donor label of this sample is uncertain. V gene TRBV5-4 combines with J gene TRBJ2-3, with TRBD2 matching over 8 bases. Material: peripheral blood. The chain's CDR3 is CASSFTGGVFYTQYF. The CDR3 nucleotides read TGTGCCAGCAGCTTCACGGGGGGGGTTTTTTATACGCAGTATTTT.